A single sample gave rise to the 25 T cell receptor beta chains below, sequenced in a study of cytomegalovirus exposure and HLA in healthy donors. Amplification used 60 Vbeta primers and 13 Jbeta primers. Some clones are missing from TCRdb's copy, which holds only in-frame ones; the method was immunoSEQ multiplex PCR. The sample contains around 86,000 clones, roughly 85% of which appear only once. The specimen sequenced was PBMCs. These receptors were obtained from a female donor in good health and CMV-seronegative.

This clone was seen a few times. The J gene is TRBJ2-1, the V gene TRBV9; 7 bases match TRBD1. With V trimmed by 6 bases and J by 1 base, 4 bases remained unmatched. The CDR3 runs to 14 residues. Germline V CDR1 and CDR2: SGDLS, YYNGEE. The chain's CDR3 is CASTKTGSYNEQFF. The CDR3 nucleotides are TGTGCCAGCACGAAGACAGGGTCCTACAATGAGCAGTTCTTC.

A single count supports this clone. This chain links TRBV9 with TRBJ1-6; D is possibly TRBD1 (6 bases). The CDR3 has 15 amino acids. Germline CDR1 SGDLS, CDR2 YYNGEE. With 0 bases removed from V and 9 bases from J, the gap between germline ends came to 13 bases. The CDR3 sequence: CASSVVGGGLSPLHF. The CDR3 bases are TGTGCCAGCAGCGTAGTGGGGGGGGGCCTTTCACCCCTCCACTTT.

This chain links TRBV28 with TRBJ2-3; 14 nucleotides match TRBD2. CDR3 size: 17 residues. Germline assignment: CDR1 MDHEN and CDR2 SYDVKM. V lost 2 bases to trimming and J lost 5 bases; unmatched junction nucleotides: 6. The CDR3 here is CASSLRRLAGGKDTQYF. The CDR3 coding sequence is TGTGCCAGCAGTTTAAGAAGACTAGCGGGAGGGAAAGATACGCAGTATTTT.

J is TRBJ2-5 and V is TRBV29-1; 7 bases map to TRBD2. Germline lookup yields CDR1 SQVTM and CDR2 ANQGSEA. There are 13 residues in the CDR3. V shed 6 bases and J 2 bases; nucleotides not matched to a gene: 6. The CDR3 region is CSVPSGSQETQYF. The CDR3 region has the DNA TGCAGCGTCCCTAGCGGCTCGCAAGAGACCCAGTACTTC.

As DNA, the CDR3 is TGTGCCAGCAGTGCCCGACAGGGGGCGGGCGAGCAGTACTTC. This sequence encodes CASSARQGAGEQYF. V and J are TRBV6-5 and TRBJ2-7, with 10 bases matching TRBD1. Germline values: CDR1 MNHEY, CDR2 SVGAGI. The CDR3 runs 14 residues. Unmatched junction bases numbered 7, after V lost 5 bases and J lost 6 bases.

This clone was seen a handful of times. The junction and the germline gene differ at one end; a read error may be behind it. The rearrangement joins TRBV14 to TRBJ1-2; maybe TRBD1 (6 bases). The CDR3 loop spans 14 amino acids. The V gene's germline CDR1 is SGHDN and CDR2 FVKESK. Here the CDR3 reads CASSKDTGLYGYTF. For the CDR3, the DNA is TGTGCCAGCAGCAAAGACACAGGGCTCTATGGCTACACCTTC.

The chain employs TRBV11-2 and TRBJ2-2; D is ambiguous. Trimming pared 1 base from V and 3 bases from J, leaving 6 bases between. Germline values: CDR1 SGHAT, CDR2 FQNNGV. The CDR3 runs 14 residues. CDR3 nucleotide sequence: TGTGCCAGCAGCTTAGCGGGTCACACCGGGGAGCTGTTTTTT. This encodes CASSLAGHTGELFF.

Only a few counts were recorded for this clone. The rearrangement uses TRBV5-4 and TRBJ2-7, with 9 bases lining up with TRBD2. The CDR3 length is 19 residues. V shed 4 bases, J shed 7 bases, and the junction held 24 bases outside the gene matches. CDR1 SGHNT and CDR2 YYREEE come from the germline V gene (reference sequence). The chain's CDR3 is CASSGSGGAGGASAWEQYF. CDR3 nucleotides: TGTGCCAGCAGCGGATCGGGGGGAGCGGGGGGCGCGTCGGCGTGGGAGCAGTACTTC.

This clone came up a few times. Other DNA sequences in this specimen translate into the identical CDR3. V usage is TRBV6-1 and J usage is TRBJ1-3; no reliable D call. This CDR3 has 14 amino acids. The V gene lost 6 bases and the J gene lost 0 bases, with 9 bases spanning the gap. Germline CDR1 is MNHNS and CDR2 is SASEGT. As DNA, the CDR3 is TGTGCCAGCAGCCCGAATAGCTCTGGAAACACCATATATTTT. This encodes CASSPNSSGNTIYF.

This clone was detected ten times or more. The chain couples TRBV18 to TRBJ1-2, with 7 bases aligning to TRBD1. Germline CDR1 is KGHSH and CDR2 is LQKENI. This CDR3 region has 16 residues. J gave up 8 bases and V 3 bases, and 15 bases lay outside the gene matches. CDR3 in DNA: TGTGCCAGCTCACCTCGCCTGACAGGGCAGGTTAGAGGCTACACCTTC. This codes for CASSPRLTGQVRGYTF.

This clone was observed a few times. The rearrangement links TRBV19 to TRBJ2-7; TRBD1 matches 9 bases. The CDR3 is made up of 14 amino acids. Trimming cost V 5 bases and J 7 bases; bases outside gene matches: 9. CDR1 and CDR2 (germline): LNHDA, SQIVND (reference sequence). The CDR3 loop reads CASSAGDRVGEQYF. The CDR3 nucleotides read TGTGCCAGTAGTGCTGGGGACAGGGTGGGTGAGCAGTACTTC.

V is TRBV19 and J is TRBJ2-1; D is ambiguous. Germline V gene sequence: CDR1 LNHDA, CDR2 SQIVND (reference sequence). This CDR3 region has 15 residues. The V gene lost 4 bases and the J gene lost 0 bases, with 10 bases spanning the gap. The CDR3 protein is CASSTSDSSYNEQFF. The CDR3 DNA reads TGTGCCAGTAGTACCTCCGATAGCTCCTACAATGAGCAGTTCTTC.

The rearrangement links TRBV18 to TRBJ2-3, with 12 bases lining up with TRBD2. The V and J ends lost 0 bases and 0 bases, in that order; junction bases with no gene match: 4. Germline V gene lookup returns CDR1 KGHSH and CDR2 LQKENI. The CDR3 is 18 residues long. The CDR3 is CASSPPASGGDSTDTQYF. The CDR3, as DNA: TGTGCCAGCTCACCACCGGCTAGCGGGGGGGATAGCACAGATACGCAGTATTTT. Full variable domain (outside the CDR3, taken from reference TRBV18 and TRBJ2-3): NAGVMQNPRHLVRRRGQEARLRCSPMKGHSHVYWYRQLPEEGLKFMVYLQKENIIDESGMPKERFSAEFPKEGPSILRIQQVVRGDSAAYFCASSPPASGGDSTDTQYFGPGTRLTVL.

This clone was found a few times. The chain joins TRBV5-1 to TRBJ2-7; 7 bases agree with TRBD1. This CDR3 has 14 residues. Germline V lookup: CDR1 SGHRS, CDR2 YFSETQ. Unmatched junction bases numbered 9, after V lost 7 bases and J lost 2 bases. The CDR3 loop reads CASAPDRAAYEQYF. DNA of the CDR3: TGCGCCAGCGCGCCCGACAGGGCGGCCTACGAGCAGTACTTC.

J is TRBJ2-1 and V is TRBV2; weak D call: TRBD2 (5 bases). This CDR3 region has 14 residues. V shed 10 bases and J shed 10 bases, with 23 bases lying between them. In germline, CDR1 is SNHLY, CDR2 FYNNEI. The CDR3 sequence: CATEAVQRNGEQFF. CDR3 nucleotide sequence: TGTGCCACGGAGGCCGTTCAGCGAAATGGGGAGCAGTTCTTC.

The chain recombines TRBV27 with TRBJ2-4, with a tentative D call TRBD1 (6 bases). With 6 bases removed from V and 5 bases from J, the gap between germline ends came to 11 bases. The length of the CDR3 is 13 residues. CDR1 is MNHEY and CDR2 is SMNVEV in the germline V gene (reference sequence). The CDR3 is CASSPGAENIQYF. CDR3 coding DNA: TGTGCCAGCAGCCCAGGGGCGGAAAACATTCAGTACTTC.

The chain employs TRBV29-1 and TRBJ1-3; weak D call: TRBD1 (5 bases). V lost 2 bases, J lost 5 bases, and 22 bases lay in between. This CDR3 contains 17 residues. In germline, CDR1 is SQVTM, CDR2 ANQGSEA. The CDR3: CSVEIGTGGTGRNTIYF. CDR3 bases: TGCAGCGTTGAAATAGGGACTGGGGGTACTGGGAGAAACACCATATATTTT.

The gene calls are TRBV6-6 and TRBJ1-1; 7 nucleotides match TRBD1. Germline-derived CDR1 and CDR2 are MNHNY and SVGAGI (reference sequence). Germline trimming cut 4 bases from V and 6 bases from J; bases unmatched to any gene: 8. CDR3 length: 14 amino acids. CDR3 amino acids: CASSCRQGRSEAFF. CDR3 DNA sequence: TGTGCCAGCAGTTGCCGACAGGGAAGGTCTGAAGCTTTCTTT.

The chain couples TRBV28 to TRBJ1-5; D remains unclear. The CDR3 is made up of 14 amino acids. Germline CDR1 reads MDHEN; CDR2 reads SYDVKM. Trimming took off 3 bases at V and 0 bases at J, with 6 bases between the two ends. The DNA for the CDR3 is TGTGCCAGCAGTTTCCCCAATAGCAATCAGCCCCAGCATTTT. Its protein is CASSFPNSNQPQHF.

The sample holds one count of this clone. The J gene is TRBJ2-2, the V gene TRBV5-1; 8 nucleotides match TRBD2. Germline CDR1 is SGHRS and CDR2 is YFSETQ. Germline trimming cut 4 bases from V and 6 bases from J; bases unmatched to any gene: 14. This CDR3 has 17 amino acids. The CDR3 nucleotides are TGCGCCAGCAGCGAATTGGGGAGTAGCGGGGTACCCGGGGAGCTGTTTTTT. Translated: CASSELGSSGVPGELFF. The full variable domain, its missing parts supplied by reference TRBV5-1 and TRBJ2-2, is KAGVTQTPRYLIKTRGQQVTLSCSPISGHRSVSWYQQTPGQGLQFLFEYFSETQRNKGNFPGRFSGRQFSNSRSEMNVSTLELGDSALYLCASSELGSSGVPGELFFGEGSRLTVL.

This chain connects TRBV5-1 to TRBJ1-5, with D hard to call. Germline CDR1 is SGHRS and CDR2 is YFSETQ. V was trimmed by 2 bases and J by 2 bases, leaving 5 bases between them. The CDR3 is 13 residues long. CDR3 DNA: TGCGCCAGCAGCTTTGGAGGCAATCAGCCCCAGCATTTT. Translating gives CASSFGGNQPQHF.

The J gene is TRBJ1-1, the V gene TRBV28; D might be TRBD1 (6 bases). CDR1 is MDHEN and CDR2 is SYDVKM in the germline V gene. V gave up 5 bases and J gave up 4 bases, with 20 bases separating them. This CDR3 has 16 residues. In DNA form, the CDR3 reads TGTGCCAGCAGTCCTCTGGTGGTTGGGGGCCTCACTGAAGCTTTCTTT. The encoded protein is CASSPLVVGGLTEAFF.

The chain joins TRBV5-1 to TRBJ2-1, with TRBD2 matching over 7 bases. V was clipped by 2 bases and J by 2 bases; unmatched bases: 13. Germline V gene data show CDR1 as SGHRS and CDR2 as YFSETQ. The CDR3 has 18 amino acids. CDR3 region: CASSFGLAGGNPYNEQFF. In DNA, the CDR3 is TGCGCCAGCAGCTTCGGGTTAGCGGGCGGAAACCCCTACAATGAGCAGTTCTTC.

This sequence joins TRBV5-6 and TRBJ2-2, with 9 bases matching TRBD1. Germline V gives CDR1 SGHDT, CDR2 YYEEEE. Trimming took 4 bases from V and 4 from J; bases not matched to a gene: 5. This CDR3 has 15 residues. The CDR3 sequence is CASSQQGAGTGELFF. The DNA of the CDR3 is TGTGCCAGCAGCCAACAGGGGGCGGGCACCGGGGAGCTGTTTTTT.

This sequence joins TRBV5-3 and TRBJ2-7, with a possible D match to TRBD1 (5 bases). TRBV5-3 is given ORF status, its function remaining uncertain. CDR3 size: 17 residues. Between the trimmed V and J ends, which lost 1 base and 6 bases, there was a span of 23 bases. CDR3 residues: CARSLPARAGMVGEQYF. In nucleotides, the CDR3 is TGTGCCAGAAGCTTGCCAGCCCGCGCAGGGATGGTAGGCGAGCAGTACTTC.